A single sample is the source of the 23 T cell receptor beta chains below, sequenced in a study of T cells after posttransplantation cyclophosphamide. Measured with immunoSEQ multiplex PCR; TCRdb has only the in-frame clones, and not every one. The repertoire yields 10,000 to 13,000 clones, none seen only once; the top ten contain approximately 15%. A marrow graft followed busulfan-fludarabine conditioning, with cyclophosphamide on days +3 and +4. The specimen was PBMCs, collected after allogeneic stem cell transplant with posttransplant cyclophosphamide. Every receptor here comes from a female patient aged 40 to 55 who received an allogeneic stem cell transplant from a related donor, was CMV-positive, and had no GVHD. Some T cells could come from the graft donor.

Many counts were recorded for this clone. The V gene is TRBV7-2, the J gene TRBJ2-5; 14 nucleotides match TRBD2. Germline V gene lookup returns CDR1 SGHTA and CDR2 FQGNSA. This CDR3 spans 17 amino acids. V was clipped by 5 bases and J by 4 bases; unmatched bases: 9. The CDR3 is CASSRLAGGRFRETQYF. The CDR3 DNA follows: TGTGCCAGCAGCAGACTAGCGGGGGGGCGATTTAGAGAGACCCAGTACTTC.

This clone came up many times. The CDR3 spells CASSFRSYEQYF. The CDR3 DNA follows: TGTGCCAGCAGTTTTAGAAGCTACGAGCAGTACTTC. This sequence joins TRBV28 and TRBJ2-7; D unresolved. CDR1 is MDHEN, CDR2 SYDVKM, per germline. The ends were cut back, 3 bases at V and 3 bases at J, with 6 bases in the middle. This CDR3 has 12 amino acids.

This clone was observed many times. The rearrangement links TRBV6-4 to TRBJ1-5; D is uncertain. Germline V CDR1 and CDR2: MRHNA, SNTAGT. V was pared by 2 bases and J by 0 bases, with 11 bases between. This CDR3 contains 16 residues. CDR3 nucleotides: TGTGCCAGCAGTGACCCAACAGTCAATAGCAATCAGCCCCAGCATTTT. Its translation is CASSDPTVNSNQPQHF.

This clone was seen ten or more times. The chain recombines TRBV11-2 with TRBJ2-7; 8 nucleotides match TRBD2. The trim removed 5 bases at V and 7 bases at J, leaving 7 bases unmatched. From germline, CDR1 is SGHAT and CDR2 FQNNGV. This CDR3 has 13 residues. The CDR3 DNA is TGTGCCAGCAGCCGGGGGGGCCTGAAAGAGCAGTACTTC. It specifies CASSRGGLKEQYF. Full variable domain (rest looked up from reference TRBV11-2 and TRBJ2-7): EAGVAQSPRYKIIEKRQSVAFWCNPISGHATLYWYQQILGQGPKLLIQFQNNGVVDDSQLPKDRFSAERLKGVDSTLKIQPAKLEDSAVYLCASSRGGLKEQYFGPGTRLTVT.

This clone has just a few counts. The chain recombines TRBV28 with TRBJ2-5; D is unclear. Near its end, the DNA agrees better with TRBJ2-7, so the J call may be wrong. The CDR3 extends over 17 amino acids. The germline V gene encodes CDR1 MDHEN and CDR2 SYDVKM. This CDR3 is CASSLSRWRSSSYEQYF. The CDR3 DNA sequence: TGTGCCAGCAGTTTAAGTCGCTGGCGGTCCAGCTCCTACGAGCAGTACTTC.

At least ten counts were recorded for this clone. The chain joins TRBV18 to TRBJ2-6; 7 nucleotides line up with TRBD1. Germline V gene data show CDR1 as KGHSH and CDR2 as LQKENI. V was clipped by 4 bases and J by 3 bases; unmatched bases: 6. This CDR3 comprises 16 residues. The CDR3 DNA reads as TGTGCCAGCTCACAGGACAGGTTGTTTGGGGCCAACGTCCTGACTTTC. Translation: CASSQDRLFGANVLTF.

This clone was counted many times. The chain combines TRBV11-2 with TRBJ1-3, with D tentatively TRBD1 (6 bases). The germline gives CDR1 SGHAT, CDR2 FQNNGV. Trimming shortened V by 6 bases and J by 0 bases, and 15 bases separated the two germline ends. This CDR3 has 16 amino acids. The CDR3 spells CASSTGGQGSGNTIYF. The CDR3 nucleotides read TGTGCCAGCAGTACCGGGGGGCAAGGCTCTGGAAACACCATATATTTT.

This clone was found many times. The V call is TRBV5-1, the J call TRBJ2-7; D possibly corresponds to TRBD1 (6 bases). Germline V gene sequence: CDR1 SGHRS, CDR2 YFSETQ. The CDR3 extends over 13 amino acids. V lost 4 bases and J lost 3, with 11 bases in between. The CDR3 here is CASSNLQGYEQYF. In DNA form, the CDR3 reads TGCGCCAGCAGCAACCTACAGGGCTACGAGCAGTACTTC.

This clone was counted at least ten times. The genes are TRBV10-1 and TRBJ1-1; D gene ambiguous. The CDR3 is 13 residues long. Germline loops: CDR1 WNHNN, CDR2 SYGVQD (reference sequence). The V end was cut by 6 bases, the J end by 5 bases, with 13 bases between. In nucleotides, the CDR3 is TGCGCCAGCAGCGGCAGCGGTTGGACTGAAGCTTTCTTT. Translating gives CASSGSGWTEAFF.

This clone appeared many times. This rearrangement joins TRBV27 to TRBJ2-5, with D perhaps matching TRBD1 (6 bases). Trimming took 4 bases from V and 2 from J, leaving 11 bases between them. Germline V gene data show CDR1 as MNHEY and CDR2 as SMNVEV (reference sequence). This CDR3 has 14 amino acids. The CDR3 DNA reads as TGTGCCAGCAGTTACGTAGACAGGCAAGAGACCCAGTACTTC. This translates into CASSYVDRQETQYF.

There are a few counts of this clone. This chain connects TRBV27 to TRBJ2-5; D unclear. The V gene's germline CDR1 is MNHEY and CDR2 SMNVEV (reference sequence). V lost 0 bases to trimming and J lost 5 bases, with 13 bases between them. The CDR3 length is 15 residues. CDR3 loop: CASSLSYRLEETQYF. In nucleotides, the CDR3 is TGTGCCAGCAGTTTATCTTATCGGCTGGAGGAGACCCAGTACTTC.

This clone was counted many times. The chain is built from TRBV7-9 and TRBJ1-5, with D possibly matching TRBD1 (6 bases). The V gene lost 5 bases and the J gene lost 2 bases, with 13 bases spanning the gap. Germline V gene lookup returns CDR1 SEHNR and CDR2 FQNEAQ (reference sequence). This CDR3 region has 15 residues. In DNA, the CDR3 is TGTGCCAGCAGCCCCGACAGGTGGGGCAATCAGCCCCAGCATTTT. Its protein product is CASSPDRWGNQPQHF.

This clone was seen only a few times. This sequence joins TRBV11-2 and TRBJ2-2; TRBD2 is a possible D gene (6 bases). The CDR3 length is 15 residues. Germline V gives CDR1 SGHAT, CDR2 FQNNGV. V was cut by 5 bases and J by 4 bases, with 14 bases left in between. Here the CDR3 DNA reads TGTGCCAGCAGCACGGGACTGCTGCGCACCGGGGAGCTGTTTTTT. It codes for CASSTGLLRTGELFF.

This clone has a count of ten or more. The chain combines TRBV7-6 with TRBJ1-5, with D possibly being TRBD1 (5 bases). Germline V gives CDR1 SGHVS, CDR2 FNYEAQ. The V end was cut by 3 bases, the J end by 1 base, with 13 bases between. The CDR3 has 16 residues. CDR3 residues: CASSFSLGGSNQPQHF. Written as DNA, the CDR3 is TGTGCCAGCAGCTTTAGCCTCGGGGGGAGCAATCAGCCCCAGCATTTT.

This clone was picked up many times. The rearrangement links TRBV7-9 to TRBJ2-1; D may be TRBD2 (6 bases). V was clipped by 3 bases and J by 4 bases, with 13 bases between them. The CDR3 extends over 15 amino acids. The germline gives CDR1 SEHNR, CDR2 FQNEAQ (reference sequence). Here the CDR3 reads CASSFSGGTYNEQFF. DNA of the CDR3: TGTGCCAGCAGCTTCTCCGGGGGAACTTACAATGAGCAGTTCTTC.

This clone was seen ten or more times. The V gene is TRBV6-1, the J gene TRBJ2-2; the match to TRBD1 covers 7 bases. The CDR3 has 15 residues. J lost 2 bases, V lost 6 bases, and 6 bases had no gene match. Germline loops: CDR1 MNHNS, CDR2 SASEGT. The CDR3 DNA is TGTGCCAGCAGCTTTGACAGGGCTAACACCGGGGAGCTGTTTTTT. It translates to CASSFDRANTGELFF.

This clone was seen only a few times. This rearrangement joins TRBV18 to TRBJ1-1, with a weak D call TRBD1 (6 bases). Trimming removed 3 bases at V and 4 bases at J, with 12 bases between. CDR3 length: 14 residues. Germline loops: CDR1 KGHSH, CDR2 LQKENI. CDR3 sequence reads: CASSPGGGGTEAFF. CDR3 in DNA: TGTGCCAGCTCACCCGGGGGGGGCGGCACTGAAGCTTTCTTT.

This clone was observed at least ten times. The chain uses TRBV5-5 and TRBJ2-7; a possible D gene is TRBD1 (6 bases). CDR3 size: 14 residues. V lost 4 bases and J lost 3, with 14 bases in between. Germline loops: CDR1 SGHKS, CDR2 YYEKEE (reference sequence). Written as DNA, the CDR3 is TGTGCCAGCAGCCCTTATGCAGGGGACTACGAGCAGTACTTC. Amino acid sequence: CASSPYAGDYEQYF.

This clone has ten or more counts. Here the CDR3 reads CASGSSRWLSYEQYF. The CDR3 nucleotides are TGTGCTAGTGGTTCATCCAGGTGGCTTAGCTACGAGCAGTACTTC. This rearrangement joins TRBV12-5 to TRBJ2-7; D not resolved. Trimming removed 4 bases from V and 3 bases from J, with 16 bases in between. The CDR3 totals 15 residues. Germline V gene sequence: CDR1 LGHNT, CDR2 FRNRAP.

Ten or more counts support this clone. This chain uses TRBV5-1 with TRBJ2-1, with 7 bases lining up with TRBD1. Germline values: CDR1 SGHRS, CDR2 YFSETQ. CDR3 length: 14 amino acids. V lost 0 bases to trimming and J lost 10 bases; unmatched junction nucleotides: 7. The CDR3 region has the DNA TGCGCCAGCAGCTTGGAGGGACAGACAATAGAGCAGTTCTTC. Protein: CASSLEGQTIEQFF. Supplemented by reference TRBV5-1 and TRBJ2-1, the full variable domain reads KAGVTQTPRYLIKTRGQQVTLSCSPISGHRSVSWYQQTPGQGLQFLFEYFSETQRNKGNFPGRFSGRQFSNSRSEMNVSTLELGDSALYLCASSLEGQTIEQFFGPGTRLTVL.

This clone was picked up many times. The gene calls are TRBV27 and TRBJ1-1; D uncertain. In germline, CDR1 is MNHEY, CDR2 SMNVEV (reference sequence). V was clipped by 7 bases and J by 0 bases, with 9 bases between them. The CDR3 extends over 13 amino acids. CDR3 protein: CASKDSMNTEAFF. As DNA, the CDR3 is TGTGCCAGCAAGGACTCCATGAACACTGAAGCTTTCTTT.

This clone has a count of ten or more. The chain recombines TRBV9 with TRBJ2-1; D is perhaps TRBD1 (5 bases). The CDR3 has 15 amino acids. V was pared by 0 bases and J by 4 bases, with 11 bases between. Germline CDR1 SGDLS, CDR2 YYNGEE. CDR3 sequence reads: CASSVDLGQYNEQFF. The CDR3 bases are TGTGCCAGCAGCGTAGATTTGGGGCAGTACAATGAGCAGTTCTTC.

There are many counts of this clone. V gene TRBV30 combines with J gene TRBJ1-4, with a tentative D call TRBD1 (5 bases). The CDR3 is made up of 11 amino acids. The V end lost 5 bases, the J end lost 10 bases, and 11 bases lay between the germline ends. The germline CDR1 and CDR2 sequences are GTSNPN and SVGIG (reference sequence). The CDR3: CAWGGIPKLFF. In DNA form, the CDR3 reads TGTGCCTGGGGGGGGATACCAAAACTGTTTTTT.